Below, 18 T cell receptor beta chains from the same sample are listed, as sequenced in a study of monozygotic twins with inflammatory bowel disease. Using the 5' RACE reads, TCRdb records one entry per CDR3 protein without DNA. The repertoire table contains 150,000 to 200,000 distinct CDR3 sequences. The source material was blood. The receptor source for this set is a human donor with ulcerative colitis or Crohn's disease, or a healthy co-twin of an affected twin (not recorded which).

The rearrangement links TRBV7-8 to TRBJ2-1; TCRdb proposes TRBD2, but this gene call is untestable without DNA. The CDR3 has 16 amino acids. The germline V gene has CDR1 SGHVS and CDR2 FQNEAQ. The CDR3 sequence is CASSLSAGVRGNEQFF.

The chain recombines TRBV7-9 with TRBJ1-2. Germline-derived CDR1 and CDR2 are SEHNR and FQNEAQ (reference sequence). The CDR3 covers 15 residues. CDR3: CASSLAGVANYGYTF.

The chain combines TRBV9 with TRBJ2-4; TCRdb selects TRBD2, and the lack of DNA leaves this call unchecked. Per germline, CDR1 SGDLS and CDR2 YYNGEE. The CDR3 contains 12 residues. The CDR3 here is CASSVGGGVQYF.

The J gene is TRBJ1-2, the V gene TRBV7-2; TCRdb gives TRBD1 as the D gene, but with no DNA this cannot be confirmed. The CDR3 has 14 residues. Per the germline V gene, CDR1 is SGHTA and CDR2 is FQGNSA. CDR3 residues: CASSTPDRYYGYTF.

The chain employs TRBV7-6 and TRBJ2-2; checking the TCRdb D call of TRBD1 is not possible without DNA. CDR1 is SGHVS, CDR2 FNYEAQ, per germline. The CDR3 is 19 amino acids. CDR3 sequence reads: CASSLLAPKSLPNTGELFF.

The genes are TRBV5-1 and TRBJ2-7; TCRdb indicates TRBD1, and absent DNA this call remains unverified. Germline V gene lookup returns CDR1 SGHRS and CDR2 YFSETQ. The CDR3 is 14 amino acids. Here the CDR3 reads CASSEQGFSYEQYF.

The chain combines TRBV2 with TRBJ2-4; the TCRdb D gene call, TRBD2, has no DNA to confirm it. Germline-derived CDR1 and CDR2 are SNHLY and FYNNEI. This CDR3 is 18 amino acids long. The CDR3 sequence: CASMGLAGQPSTGDIQYF. The full variable domain, its missing parts supplied by reference TRBV2 and TRBJ2-4, is EPEVTQTPSHQVTQMGQEVILRCVPISNHLYFYWYRQILGQKVEFLVSFYNNEISEKSEIFDDQFSVERPDGSNFTLKIRSTKLEDSAMYFCASMGLAGQPSTGDIQYFGAGTRLSVL.

This chain's CDR3 is CASSPGQVSGYGYTF. V is TRBV4-1 and J is TRBJ1-2; no DNA is available, so the TRBD1 call from TCRdb remains unchecked. Germline lookup yields CDR1 MGHRA and CDR2 YSYEKL. This CDR3 contains 15 residues.

V is TRBV28 and J is TRBJ2-4; TCRdb's D call of TRBD2 is untestable without DNA. The CDR3 length is 17 residues. The V gene's germline CDR1 is MDHEN and CDR2 SYDVKM. The CDR3 reads CASSLGASGVAKNIQYF.

V and J are TRBV6-1 and TRBJ2-5; lacking DNA, the TRBD2 call made by TCRdb goes unchecked. There are 15 residues in the CDR3. Germline CDR1 and CDR2: MNHNS and SASEGT. The CDR3 sequence is CASSRSGTNQETQYF.

The V gene is TRBV30, the J gene TRBJ2-1; TCRdb gives TRBD1 as the D gene, but with no DNA this cannot be confirmed. The CDR3 sequence is 16 residues long. The germline CDR1 and CDR2 sequences are GTSNPN and SVGIG (reference sequence). CDR3: CAWSVTDRPGYNEQFF. The full variable domain, rest sourced from reference TRBV30 and TRBJ2-1, is SQTIHQWPATLVQPVGSPLSLECTVEGTSNPNLYWYRQAAGRGLQLLFYSVGIGQISSEVPQNLSASRPQDRQFILSSKKLLLSDSGFYLCAWSVTDRPGYNEQFFGPGTRLTVL.

The chain couples TRBV20-1 to TRBJ1-1. The CDR3 sequence is 14 residues long. Looked up from germline, CDR1 is DFQATT and CDR2 is SNEGSKA (reference sequence). The CDR3 region is CSASSSAVVTEAFF.

This CDR3 reads CASSSTGTGLYEQYF. The J gene is TRBJ2-7, the V gene TRBV5-1; the TCRdb call, TRBD1, lacks DNA for checking. This CDR3 contains 15 residues. CDR1 and CDR2 from the germline V gene are SGHRS and YFSETQ. Full variable domain (rest looked up from reference TRBV5-1 and TRBJ2-7): KAGVTQTPRYLIKTRGQQVTLSCSPISGHRSVSWYQQTPGQGLQFLFEYFSETQRNKGNFPGRFSGRQFSNSRSEMNVSTLELGDSALYLCASSSTGTGLYEQYFGPGTRLTVT.

V gene TRBV5-1 combines with J gene TRBJ1-4. CDR3 length equals 17 residues. Per the germline V gene, CDR1 is SGHRS and CDR2 is YFSETQ. The CDR3 here is CPSSLDGIRATNEKLFF.

V and J are TRBV5-1 and TRBJ2-6; checking the TCRdb D call of TRBD1 is not possible without DNA. The CDR3 runs to 17 residues. Germline CDR1 and CDR2: SGHRS and YFSETQ. CDR3 sequence: CASSTGTLASGANVLTF.

The chain joins TRBV7-3 to TRBJ2-1; lacking DNA, the TRBD2 call made by TCRdb goes unchecked. Germline V gene lookup returns CDR1 SGHTA and CDR2 FQGTGA. The CDR3 sequence is 14 residues long. The CDR3 is CASSLTLASDEQFF.

The chain carries TRBV5-6 and TRBJ2-2; the TCRdb D gene call, TRBD2, has no DNA to confirm it. Germline values: CDR1 SGHDT, CDR2 YYEEEE. This CDR3 has 15 amino acids. The CDR3 loop is CASSRPGTPSGELFF.

CDR3 sequence: CAISESTVAASYGYTF. The chain is built from TRBV10-3 and TRBJ1-2. The CDR3 runs 16 residues. Germline-derived CDR1 and CDR2 are ENHRY and SYGVKD.